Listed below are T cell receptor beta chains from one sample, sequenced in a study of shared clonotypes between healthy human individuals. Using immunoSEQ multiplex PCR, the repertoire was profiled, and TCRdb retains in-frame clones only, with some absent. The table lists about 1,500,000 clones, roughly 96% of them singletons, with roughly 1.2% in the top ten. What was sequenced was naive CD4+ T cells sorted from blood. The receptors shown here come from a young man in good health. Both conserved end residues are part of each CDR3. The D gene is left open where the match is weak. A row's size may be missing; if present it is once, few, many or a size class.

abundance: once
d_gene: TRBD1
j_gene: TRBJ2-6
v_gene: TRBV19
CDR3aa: CASSLGTGSGANVLTF
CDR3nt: TGTGCCAGTAGTTTAGGGACAGGCTCTGGGGCCAACGTCCTGACTTTC

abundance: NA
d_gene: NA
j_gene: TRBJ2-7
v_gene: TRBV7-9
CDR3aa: CASGDNQYEQYF
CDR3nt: TGTGCCAGCGGGGACAATCAATACGAGCAGTACTTC

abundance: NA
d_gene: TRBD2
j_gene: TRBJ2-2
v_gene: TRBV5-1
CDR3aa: CASSGGLAGPNTGELFF
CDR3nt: TGCGCCAGCAGCGGAGGATTAGCGGGCCCGAACACCGGGGAGCTGTTTTTT

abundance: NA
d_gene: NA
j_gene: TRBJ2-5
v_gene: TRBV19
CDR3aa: CASSGTRRQETQYF
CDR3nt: TGTGCCAGTAGTGGAACTAGGCGCCAAGAGACCCAGTACTTC

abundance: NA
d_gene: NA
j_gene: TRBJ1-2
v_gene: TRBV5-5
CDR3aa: CASSLTGTLHYGYTF
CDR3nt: TGTGCCAGCAGCTTGACAGGCACATTACACTATGGCTACACCTTC

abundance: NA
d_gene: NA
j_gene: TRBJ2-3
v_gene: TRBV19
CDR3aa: CASSVTQTPDTQYF
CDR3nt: TGTGCCAGTAGCGTGACACAAACCCCCGATACGCAGTATTTT

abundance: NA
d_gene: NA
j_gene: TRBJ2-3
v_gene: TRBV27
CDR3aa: CASRVHGGDTQYF
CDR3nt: TGTGCCAGCAGGGTTCATGGGGGAGATACGCAGTATTTT

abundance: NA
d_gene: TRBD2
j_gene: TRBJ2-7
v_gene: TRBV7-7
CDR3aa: CASSLGPGLAIEYEQYF
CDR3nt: TGTGCTAGCAGCTTAGGCCCGGGACTAGCGATTGAGTACGAGCAGTACTTC

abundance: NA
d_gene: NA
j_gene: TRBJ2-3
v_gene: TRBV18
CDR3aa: CASSGDTQYF
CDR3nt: TGTGCCAGCTCAGGTGATACGCAGTATTTT

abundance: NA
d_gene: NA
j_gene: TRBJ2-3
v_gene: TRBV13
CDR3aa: CASSFGSFSTDTQYF
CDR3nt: TGTGCCAGCAGCTTCGGGAGTTTTAGCACAGATACGCAGTATTTT

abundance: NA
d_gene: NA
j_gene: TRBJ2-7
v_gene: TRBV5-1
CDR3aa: CASRYETGSSYEQYF
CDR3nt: TGCGCCAGCCGTTATGAAACAGGGTCCTCCTACGAGCAGTACTTC

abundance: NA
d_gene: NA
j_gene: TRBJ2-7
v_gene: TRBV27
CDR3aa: CASSSSLGPYEQYF
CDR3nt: TGTGCCAGCAGCTCCTCTCTGGGTCCCTACGAGCAGTACTTC

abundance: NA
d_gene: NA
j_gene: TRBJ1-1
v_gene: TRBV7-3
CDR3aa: CASSSQGHTEAFF
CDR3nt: TGTGCCAGCAGTTCTCAGGGGCACACTGAAGCTTTCTTT

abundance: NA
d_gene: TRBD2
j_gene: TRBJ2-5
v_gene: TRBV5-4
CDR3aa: CASSRYLAGEETQYF
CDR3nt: TGTGCCAGCAGCCGGTACCTAGCGGGAGAAGAGACCCAGTACTTC

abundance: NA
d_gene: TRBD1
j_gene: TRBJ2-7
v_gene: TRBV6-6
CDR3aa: CASSYNQGALYEQYF
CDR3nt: TGTGCCAGCAGTTATAACCAGGGGGCTCTCTACGAGCAGTACTTC